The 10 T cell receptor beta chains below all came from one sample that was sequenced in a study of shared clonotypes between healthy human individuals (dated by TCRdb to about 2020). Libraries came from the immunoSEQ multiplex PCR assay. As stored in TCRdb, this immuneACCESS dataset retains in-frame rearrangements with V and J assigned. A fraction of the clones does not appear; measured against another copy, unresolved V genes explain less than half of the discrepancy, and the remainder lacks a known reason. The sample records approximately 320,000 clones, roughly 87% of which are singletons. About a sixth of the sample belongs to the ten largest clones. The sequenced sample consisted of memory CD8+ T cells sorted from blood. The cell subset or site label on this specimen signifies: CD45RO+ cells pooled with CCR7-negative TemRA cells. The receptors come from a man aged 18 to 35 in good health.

The DNA for the CDR3 is TGTGCCAGCAGCCAGGCAGGCTGGTGGGCGGGAGAGACCCAGTACTTC. Encoded protein: CASSQAGWWAGETQYF. The chain carries TRBV7-2 and TRBJ2-5; possible D gene TRBD2, 5 bases. Germline CDR1 SGHTA, CDR2 FQGNSA. With 5 bases removed from V and 4 bases from J, the gap between germline ends came to 20 bases. The CDR3 runs to 16 residues.

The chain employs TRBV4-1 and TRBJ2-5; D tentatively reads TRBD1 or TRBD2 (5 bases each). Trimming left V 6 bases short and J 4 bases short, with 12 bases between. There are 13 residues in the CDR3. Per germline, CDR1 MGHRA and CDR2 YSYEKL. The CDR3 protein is CASRGAGTETQYF. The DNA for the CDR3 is TGCGCCAGCAGAGGGGCAGGGACAGAGACCCAGTACTTC.

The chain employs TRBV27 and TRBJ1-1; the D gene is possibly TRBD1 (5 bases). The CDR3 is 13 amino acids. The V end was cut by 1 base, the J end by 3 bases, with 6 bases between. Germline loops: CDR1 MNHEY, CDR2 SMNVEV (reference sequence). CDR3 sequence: CASSLLGDTEAFF. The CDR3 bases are TGTGCCAGCAGTTTATTGGGGGACACTGAAGCTTTCTTT.

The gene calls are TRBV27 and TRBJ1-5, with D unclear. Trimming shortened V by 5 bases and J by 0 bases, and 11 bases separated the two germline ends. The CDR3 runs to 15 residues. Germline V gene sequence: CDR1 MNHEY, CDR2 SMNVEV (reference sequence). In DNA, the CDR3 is TGTGCCAGCAGTCCAATCAAGGATAGCAATCAGCCCCAGCATTTT. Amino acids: CASSPIKDSNQPQHF.

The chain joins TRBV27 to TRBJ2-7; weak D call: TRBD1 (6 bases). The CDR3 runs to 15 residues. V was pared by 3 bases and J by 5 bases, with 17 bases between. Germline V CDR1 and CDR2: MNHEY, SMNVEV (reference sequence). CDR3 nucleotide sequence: TGTGCCAGCAGTTTGGGGGCAGGGTCGTCCGACGAGCAGTACTTC. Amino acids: CASSLGAGSSDEQYF.

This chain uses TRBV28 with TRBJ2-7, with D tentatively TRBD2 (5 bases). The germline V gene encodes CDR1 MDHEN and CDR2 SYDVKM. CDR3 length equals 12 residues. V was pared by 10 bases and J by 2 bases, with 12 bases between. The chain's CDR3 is CATRPGAYEQYF. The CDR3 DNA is TGTGCCACACGACCCGGGGCCTACGAGCAGTACTTC.

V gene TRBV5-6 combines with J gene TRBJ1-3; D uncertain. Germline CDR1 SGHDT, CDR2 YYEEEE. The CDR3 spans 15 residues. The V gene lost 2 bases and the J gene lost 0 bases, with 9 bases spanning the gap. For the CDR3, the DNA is TGTGCCAGCAGCTTACCGGGCCACTCTGGAAACACCATATATTTT. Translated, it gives CASSLPGHSGNTIYF. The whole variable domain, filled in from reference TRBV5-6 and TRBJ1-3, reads DAGVTQSPTHLIKTRGQQVTLRCSPKSGHDTVSWYQQALGQGPQFIFQYYEEEERQRGNFPDRFSGHQFPNYSSELNVNALLLGDSALYLCASSLPGHSGNTIYFGEGSWLTVV.

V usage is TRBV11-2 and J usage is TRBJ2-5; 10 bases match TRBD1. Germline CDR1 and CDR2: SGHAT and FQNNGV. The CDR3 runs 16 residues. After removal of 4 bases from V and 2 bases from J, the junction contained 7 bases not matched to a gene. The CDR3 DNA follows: TGTGCCAGCAGCTATACCGGGACAGGGGCACAAGAGACCCAGTACTTC. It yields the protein CASSYTGTGAQETQYF. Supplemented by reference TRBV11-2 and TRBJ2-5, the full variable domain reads EAGVAQSPRYKIIEKRQSVAFWCNPISGHATLYWYQQILGQGPKLLIQFQNNGVVDDSQLPKDRFSAERLKGVDSTLKIQPAKLEDSAVYLCASSYTGTGAQETQYFGPGTRLLVL.

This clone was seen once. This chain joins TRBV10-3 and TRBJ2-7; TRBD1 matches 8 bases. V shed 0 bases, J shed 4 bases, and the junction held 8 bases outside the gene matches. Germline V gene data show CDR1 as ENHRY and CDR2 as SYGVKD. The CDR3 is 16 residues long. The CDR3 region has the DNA TGTGCCATCAGTGAGTCCCAAGGGACAGGTGATTACGAGCAGTACTTC. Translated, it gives CAISESQGTGDYEQYF.

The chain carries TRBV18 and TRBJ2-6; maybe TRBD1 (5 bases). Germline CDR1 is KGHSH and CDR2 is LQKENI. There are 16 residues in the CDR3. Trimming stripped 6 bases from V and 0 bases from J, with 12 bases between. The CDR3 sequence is CASSTNQGSGANVLTF. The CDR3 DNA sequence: TGTGCCAGCTCCACTAACCAGGGCTCTGGGGCCAACGTCCTGACTTTC.